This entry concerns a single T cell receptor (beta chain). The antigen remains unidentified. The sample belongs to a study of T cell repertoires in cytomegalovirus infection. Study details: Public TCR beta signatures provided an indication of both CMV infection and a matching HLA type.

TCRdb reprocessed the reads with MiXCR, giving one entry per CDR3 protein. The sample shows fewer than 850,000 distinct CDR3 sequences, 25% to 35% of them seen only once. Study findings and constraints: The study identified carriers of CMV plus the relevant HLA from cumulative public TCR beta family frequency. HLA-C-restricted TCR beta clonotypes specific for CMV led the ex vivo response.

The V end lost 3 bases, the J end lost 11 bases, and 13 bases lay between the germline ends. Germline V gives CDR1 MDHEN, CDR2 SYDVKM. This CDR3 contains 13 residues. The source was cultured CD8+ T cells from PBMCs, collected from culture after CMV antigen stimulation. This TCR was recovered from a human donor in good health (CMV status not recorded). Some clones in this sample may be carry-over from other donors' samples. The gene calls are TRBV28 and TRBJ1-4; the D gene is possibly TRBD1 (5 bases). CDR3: CASSLSGDQKLFF. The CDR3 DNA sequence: TGTGCCAGCAGTTTGTCGGGGGACCAGAAACTGTTTTTT.